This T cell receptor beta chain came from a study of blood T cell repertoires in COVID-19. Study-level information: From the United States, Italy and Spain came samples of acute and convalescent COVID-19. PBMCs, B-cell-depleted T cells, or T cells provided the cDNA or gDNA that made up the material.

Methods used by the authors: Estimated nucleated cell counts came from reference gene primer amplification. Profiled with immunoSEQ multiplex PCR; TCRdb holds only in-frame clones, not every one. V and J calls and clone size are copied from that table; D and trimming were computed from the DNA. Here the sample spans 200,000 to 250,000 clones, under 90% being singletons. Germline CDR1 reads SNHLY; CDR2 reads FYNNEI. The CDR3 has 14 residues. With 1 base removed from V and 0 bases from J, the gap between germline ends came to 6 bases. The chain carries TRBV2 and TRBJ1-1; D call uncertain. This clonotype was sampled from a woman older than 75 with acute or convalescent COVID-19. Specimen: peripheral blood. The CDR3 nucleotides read TGTGCCAGCAGTGAAGGAGTCATGAACACTGAAGCTTTCTTT. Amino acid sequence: CASSEGVMNTEAFF.